This T cell receptor (beta chain) emerged from a study of T cell changes during pregnancy in multiple sclerosis. Germline V gene sequence: CDR1 MNHEY, CDR2 SMNVEV (reference sequence). Trimming cost V 1 base and J 7 bases; bases outside gene matches: 1. The CDR3 is 12 residues long. Produced via immunoSEQ multiplex PCR; TCRdb's table is partial and in-frame only. The sample holds about 75,000 clones, 89% seen once. The material was peripheral blood, obtained in the first trimester of pregnancy. The TCR originated in a female donor in good health, enrolled as a control in a pregnancy study. The rearrangement uses TRBV27 and TRBJ2-7; 7 bases are a match to TRBD2. This CDR3 is CASSLWGGEQYF. The CDR3 DNA is TGTGCCAGCAGTTTATGGGGGGGAGAGCAGTACTTC.